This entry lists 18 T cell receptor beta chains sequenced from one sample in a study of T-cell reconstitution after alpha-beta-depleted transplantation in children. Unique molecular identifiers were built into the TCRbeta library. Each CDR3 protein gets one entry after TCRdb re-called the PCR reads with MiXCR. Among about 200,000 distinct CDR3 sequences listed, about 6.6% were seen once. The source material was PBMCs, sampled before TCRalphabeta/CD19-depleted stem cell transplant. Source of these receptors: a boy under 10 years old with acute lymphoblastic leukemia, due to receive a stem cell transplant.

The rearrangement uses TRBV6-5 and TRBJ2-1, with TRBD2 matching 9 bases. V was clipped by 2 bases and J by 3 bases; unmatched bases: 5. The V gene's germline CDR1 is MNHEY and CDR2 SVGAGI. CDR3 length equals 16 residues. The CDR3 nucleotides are TGTGCCAGCAGTTACGGCCTAGCGGGACTCTACAATGAGCAGTTCTTC. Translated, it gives CASSYGLAGLYNEQFF.

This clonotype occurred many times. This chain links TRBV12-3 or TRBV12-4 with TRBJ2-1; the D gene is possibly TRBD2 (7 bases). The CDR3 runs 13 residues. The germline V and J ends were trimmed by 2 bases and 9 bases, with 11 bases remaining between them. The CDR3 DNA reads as TGTGCCAGCAGTTTAACAGGGAGGGGTGAGCAGTTCTTC. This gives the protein CASSLTGRGEQFF.

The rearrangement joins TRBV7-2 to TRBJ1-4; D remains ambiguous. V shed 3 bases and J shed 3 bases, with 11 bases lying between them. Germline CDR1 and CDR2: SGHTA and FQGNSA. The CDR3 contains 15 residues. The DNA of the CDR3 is TGTGCCAGCAGCTTGCAGGTGGCGGCTAATGAAAAACTGTTTTTT. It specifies CASSLQVAANEKLFF.

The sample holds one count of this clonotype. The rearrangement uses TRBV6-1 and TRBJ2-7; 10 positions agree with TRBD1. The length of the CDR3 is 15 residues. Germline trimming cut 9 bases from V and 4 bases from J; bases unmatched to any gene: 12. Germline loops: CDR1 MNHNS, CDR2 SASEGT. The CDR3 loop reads CARRTPGQGTYEQYF. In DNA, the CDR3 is TGTGCCAGAAGAACTCCGGGACAGGGGACTTACGAGCAGTACTTC.

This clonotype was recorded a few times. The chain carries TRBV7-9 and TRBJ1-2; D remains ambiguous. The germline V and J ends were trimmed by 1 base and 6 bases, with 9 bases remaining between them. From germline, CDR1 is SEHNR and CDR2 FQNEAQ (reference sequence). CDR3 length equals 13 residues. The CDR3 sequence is CASSLVSVHGYTF. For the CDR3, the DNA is TGTGCCAGCAGCTTAGTATCAGTGCATGGCTACACCTTC.

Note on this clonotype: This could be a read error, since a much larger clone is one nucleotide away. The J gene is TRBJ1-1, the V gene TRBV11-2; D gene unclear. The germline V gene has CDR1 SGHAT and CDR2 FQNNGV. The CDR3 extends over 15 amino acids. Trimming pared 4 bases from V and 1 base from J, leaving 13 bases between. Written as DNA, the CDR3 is TGTGCCAGCAGCTGCGACTGGCTTACGAACACTGAAGCTTTCTTT. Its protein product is CASSCDWLTNTEAFF.

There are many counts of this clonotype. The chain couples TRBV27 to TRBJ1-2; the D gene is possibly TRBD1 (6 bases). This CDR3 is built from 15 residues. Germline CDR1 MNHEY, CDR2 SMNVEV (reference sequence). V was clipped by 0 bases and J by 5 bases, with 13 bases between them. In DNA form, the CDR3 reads TGTGCCAGCAGTTTATCAGTTGGGGGCAGTTATGGCTACACCTTC. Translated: CASSLSVGGSYGYTF.

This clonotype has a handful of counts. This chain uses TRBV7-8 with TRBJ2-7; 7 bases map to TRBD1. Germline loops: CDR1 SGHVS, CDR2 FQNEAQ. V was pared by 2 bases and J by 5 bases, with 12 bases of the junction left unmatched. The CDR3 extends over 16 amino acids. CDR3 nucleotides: TGTGCCAGCAGCTTAATACAGGGACAGCGGCAAGACGAGCAGTACTTC. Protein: CASSLIQGQRQDEQYF.

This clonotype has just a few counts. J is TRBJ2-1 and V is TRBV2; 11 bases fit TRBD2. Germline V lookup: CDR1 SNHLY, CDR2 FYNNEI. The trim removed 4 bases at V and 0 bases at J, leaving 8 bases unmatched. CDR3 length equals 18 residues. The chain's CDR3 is CASSGGTSGTSSYNEQFF. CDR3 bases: TGTGCCAGCAGTGGCGGGACTAGCGGAACCAGCTCCTACAATGAGCAGTTCTTC.

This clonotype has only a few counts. CDR3 coding DNA: TGCAGTGTTGGGAGGGACAATATAGATCCTCAGCCCCAGCATTTT. Translating it yields CSVGRDNIDPQPQHF. This chain uses TRBV20-1 with TRBJ1-5; a weak D match, TRBD1 (6 bases). Germline values: CDR1 DFQATT, CDR2 SNEGSKA (reference sequence). The germline V and J ends were trimmed by 7 bases and 6 bases, with 22 bases remaining between them. The length of the CDR3 is 15 residues.

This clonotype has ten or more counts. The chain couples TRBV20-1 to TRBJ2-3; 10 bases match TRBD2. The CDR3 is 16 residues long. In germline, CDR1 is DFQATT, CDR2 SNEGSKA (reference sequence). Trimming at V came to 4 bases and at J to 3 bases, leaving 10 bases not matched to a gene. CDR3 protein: CSANDLRTSGTDTQYF. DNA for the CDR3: TGCAGTGCTAACGACCTTCGGACTAGCGGAACAGATACGCAGTATTTT.

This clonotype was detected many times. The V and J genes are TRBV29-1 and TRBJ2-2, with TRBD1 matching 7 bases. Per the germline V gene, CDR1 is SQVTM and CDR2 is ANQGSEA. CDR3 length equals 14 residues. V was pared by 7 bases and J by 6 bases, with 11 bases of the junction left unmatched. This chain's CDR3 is CSARGQGVPGELFF. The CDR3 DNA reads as TGCAGCGCGAGGGGGCAGGGGGTTCCCGGGGAGCTGTTTTTT.

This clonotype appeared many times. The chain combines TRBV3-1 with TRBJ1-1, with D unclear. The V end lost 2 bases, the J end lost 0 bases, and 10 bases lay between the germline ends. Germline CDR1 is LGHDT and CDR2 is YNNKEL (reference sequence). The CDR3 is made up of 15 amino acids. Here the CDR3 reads CASSQTAALNTEAFF. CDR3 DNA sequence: TGTGCCAGCAGCCAAACAGCCGCCCTGAACACTGAAGCTTTCTTT.

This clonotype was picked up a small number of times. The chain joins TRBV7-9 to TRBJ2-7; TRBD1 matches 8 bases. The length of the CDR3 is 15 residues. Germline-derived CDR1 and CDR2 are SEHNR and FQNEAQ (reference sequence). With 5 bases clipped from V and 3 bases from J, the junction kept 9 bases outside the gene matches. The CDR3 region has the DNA TGTGCCAGCAGCCTTGCAGACAGGGGATACTACGAGCAGTACTTC. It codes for CASSLADRGYYEQYF.

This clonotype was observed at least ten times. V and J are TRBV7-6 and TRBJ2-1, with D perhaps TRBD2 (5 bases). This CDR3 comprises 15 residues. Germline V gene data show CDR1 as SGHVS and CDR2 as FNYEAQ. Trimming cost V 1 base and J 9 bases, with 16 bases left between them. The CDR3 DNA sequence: TGTGCCAGCAGCTTAGGGATTCAGGCTGCGGGTGAGCAGTTCTTC. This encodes CASSLGIQAAGEQFF.

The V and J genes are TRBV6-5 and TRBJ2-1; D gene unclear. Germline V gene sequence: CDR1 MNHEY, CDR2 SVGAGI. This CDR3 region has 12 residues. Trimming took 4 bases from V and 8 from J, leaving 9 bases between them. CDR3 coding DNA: TGTGCCAGCAGTTCCGAAGCCGATGAGCAGTTCTTC. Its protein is CASSSEADEQFF.

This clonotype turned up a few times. The CDR3, as DNA: TGTGCCAGCAGCGGACCGGGACTAGCGGGCTTCTACGAGCAGTACTTC. Protein sequence: CASSGPGLAGFYEQYF. This chain uses TRBV5-5 with TRBJ2-7; 12 bases are shared with TRBD2. Germline V gives CDR1 SGHKS, CDR2 YYEKEE (reference sequence). V gave up 4 bases and J gave up 3 bases; unmatched junction bases: 8. The CDR3 covers 16 residues.

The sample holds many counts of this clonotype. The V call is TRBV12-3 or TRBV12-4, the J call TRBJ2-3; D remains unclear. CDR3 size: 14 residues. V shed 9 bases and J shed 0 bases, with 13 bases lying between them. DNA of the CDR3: TGTGCCAGTAGATGGCGCTCTAGCACAGATACGCAGTATTTT. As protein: CASRWRSSTDTQYF.